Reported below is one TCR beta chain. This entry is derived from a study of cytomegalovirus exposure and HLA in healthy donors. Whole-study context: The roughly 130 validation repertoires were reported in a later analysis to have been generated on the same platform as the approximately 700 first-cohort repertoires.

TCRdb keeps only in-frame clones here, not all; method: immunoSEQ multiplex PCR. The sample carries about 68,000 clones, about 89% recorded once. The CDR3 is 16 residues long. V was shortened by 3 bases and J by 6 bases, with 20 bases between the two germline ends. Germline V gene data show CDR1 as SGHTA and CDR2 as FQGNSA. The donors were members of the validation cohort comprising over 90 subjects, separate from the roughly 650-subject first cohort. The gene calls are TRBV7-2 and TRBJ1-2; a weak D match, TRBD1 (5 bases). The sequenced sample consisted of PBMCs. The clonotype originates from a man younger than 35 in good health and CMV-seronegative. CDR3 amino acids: CASSLFRDPGLHGYTF. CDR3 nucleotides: TGTGCCAGCAGCTTGTTCCGGGACCCGGGACTACATGGCTACACCTTC.